A selection of T cell receptor beta chains follows, all from one sample in a study of blood T cell repertoires in COVID-19. Assay used: immunoSEQ multiplex PCR; TCRdb lists only in-frame clones, some missing. The sample holds around 99,000 clones, about 87% seen once. Sequenced: peripheral blood. The receptors come from a man aged 50 or older with active or convalescent COVID-19. CDR3s include the opening cysteine and the closing phenylalanine or tryptophan.

>TRBJ2-1|16|TRBV7-2
CASSLAPLAGGHEQFF
>TRBJ1-2|13|TRBV28
CASSLVGPYGYTF
>TRBJ2-2|16|TRBV19
CASSPPREGFTGELFF
>TRBJ2-1|17|TRBV14
CASSRAWTSGRLNEQFF
>TRBJ1-1|13|TRBV20-1
CSASGQTFPEAFF
>TRBJ2-3|13|TRBV30
CAWSVRGGDTQYF
>TRBJ1-6|13|TRBV5-4
CATRQGAGSPLHF
>TRBJ2-3|15|TRBV6-5
CASRKMDSGKDTQYF
>TRBJ1-2|13|TRBV6-5
CASSYEGHYGYTF
>TRBJ1-2|14|TRBV10-3
CATLSGTGITGYTF
>TRBJ2-3|15|TRBV6-4
CASSYSGGSTDTQYF
>TRBJ2-3|12|TRBV11-2
CASSRDRDTQYF
>TRBJ1-3|17|TRBV15
CATSREGRGSPGNTIYF
>TRBJ1-2|12|TRBV3-1/TRBV3-2
CASTNGQYGYTF
>TRBJ1-6|16|TRBV19
CASSLSGQGDGSPLHF
>TRBJ1-4|12|TRBV29-1
CSVEEDNEKLFF
>TRBJ1-5|16|TRBV24-1
CATSDSDRGSNQPQHF
>TRBJ1-4|15|TRBV5-1
CASSLYGQNNEKLFF
>TRBJ2-1|17|TRBV11-3
CASSPPTAGAGYNEQFF
>TRBJ1-5|14|TRBV28
CASSRDTQAQPQHF
>TRBJ1-2|14|TRBV28
CASSPPRSNYGYTF
>TRBJ2-3|14|TRBV29-1
CSASAGLTTDTQYF
>TRBJ2-1|14|TRBV27
CASSLSGFYNEQFF
>TRBJ2-3|13|TRBV15
CATSIRRAFTQYF
>TRBJ2-2|16|TRBV11-3
CASSRLAGANTGELFF
>TRBJ2-1|15|TRBV5-1
CASRPTGASYNEQFF
>TRBJ1-3|16|TRBV6-5
CASSYSGEGSGNTIYF
>TRBJ1-2|15|TRBV18
CASSPPSGAAGGYTF
>TRBJ2-2|18|TRBV24-1
CATSDLITGPGRPGELFF
>TRBJ1-2|15|TRBV27
CASSSRQGNPYGYTF
>TRBJ2-7|15|TRBV9
CASSVGDRATYEQYF
>TRBJ1-6|15|TRBV6-4
CASSEGFQGNSPLHF
>TRBJ2-7|14|TRBV6-2/TRBV6-3
CASSRRGGDYEQYF
>TRBJ2-5|12|TRBV3-1/TRBV3-2
CASSLRQETQYF
>TRBJ2-7|15|TRBV7-9
CASSFGTQETYEQYF
>TRBJ2-6|17|TRBV5-1
CASSPGPRGSGANVLTF
>TRBJ1-5|13|TRBV6-5
CASSYNSNQPQHF
>TRBJ2-3|14|TRBV6-5
CASSRDLHTDTQYF
>TRBJ2-4|15|TRBV5-1
CASSLGPTAKNIQYF
>TRBJ1-6|18|TRBV6-2/TRBV6-3
CASSYPRVGRPQEFTLHF